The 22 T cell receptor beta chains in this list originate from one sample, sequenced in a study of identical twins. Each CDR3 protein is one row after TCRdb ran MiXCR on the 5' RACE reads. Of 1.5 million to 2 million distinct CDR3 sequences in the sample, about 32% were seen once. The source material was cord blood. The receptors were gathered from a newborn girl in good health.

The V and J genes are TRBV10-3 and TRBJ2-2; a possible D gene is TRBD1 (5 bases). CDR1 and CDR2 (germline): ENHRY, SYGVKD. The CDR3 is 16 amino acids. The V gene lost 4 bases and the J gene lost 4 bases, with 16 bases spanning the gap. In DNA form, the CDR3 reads TGTGCCATCAGTGTGTTAGGGGCTGGAAGCACCGGGGAGCTGTTTTTT. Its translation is CAISVLGAGSTGELFF.

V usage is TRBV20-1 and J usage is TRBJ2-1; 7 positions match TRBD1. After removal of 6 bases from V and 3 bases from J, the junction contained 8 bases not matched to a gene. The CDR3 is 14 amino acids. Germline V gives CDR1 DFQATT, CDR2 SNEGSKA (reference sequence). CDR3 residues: CSAEQGFIYNEQFF. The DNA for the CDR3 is TGCAGTGCGGAACAGGGGTTTATCTACAATGAGCAGTTCTTC.

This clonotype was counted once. CDR3 coding DNA: TGTGCCAGCAGTGAAGCCAGGGGGCGCACCGGGGAGCTGTTTTTT. This codes for CASSEARGRTGELFF. This chain links TRBV2 with TRBJ2-2; the match to TRBD1 covers 8 bases. V dropped 0 bases and J dropped 4; count of bases not matched to a gene: 1. The germline gives CDR1 SNHLY, CDR2 FYNNEI. CDR3 length: 15 amino acids.

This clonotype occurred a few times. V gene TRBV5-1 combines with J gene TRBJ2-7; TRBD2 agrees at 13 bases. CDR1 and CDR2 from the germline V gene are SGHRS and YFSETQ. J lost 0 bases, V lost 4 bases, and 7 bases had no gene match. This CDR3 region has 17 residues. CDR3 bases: TGCGCCAGCAGCCGGACTAGCGGGAGACCCATCTCCTACGAGCAGTACTTC. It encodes CASSRTSGRPISYEQYF.

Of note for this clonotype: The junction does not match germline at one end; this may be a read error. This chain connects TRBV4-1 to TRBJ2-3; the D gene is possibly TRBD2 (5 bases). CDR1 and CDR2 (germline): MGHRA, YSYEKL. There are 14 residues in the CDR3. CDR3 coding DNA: TGCGCCCGCAGCCCCCGTAGAGGGACAGATACGCAGTATTTT. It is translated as CARSPRRGTDTQYF.

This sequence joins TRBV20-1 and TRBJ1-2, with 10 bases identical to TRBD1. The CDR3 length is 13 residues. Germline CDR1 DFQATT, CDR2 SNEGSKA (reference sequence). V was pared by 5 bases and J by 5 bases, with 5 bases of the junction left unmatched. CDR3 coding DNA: TGCAGTGCTGACCCGGGACAGGGGTATGGCTACACCTTC. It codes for CSADPGQGYGYTF.

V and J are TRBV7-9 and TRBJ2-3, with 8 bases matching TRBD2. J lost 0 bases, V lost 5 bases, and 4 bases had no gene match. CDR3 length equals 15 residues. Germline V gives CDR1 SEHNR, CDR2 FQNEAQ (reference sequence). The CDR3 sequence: CASSGRGGSTDTQYF. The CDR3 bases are TGTGCCAGCAGCGGTCGCGGGGGGAGCACAGATACGCAGTATTTT.

The CDR3 here is CASSFGSGPYEQYF. CDR3 in DNA: TGTGCCAGCAGCTTTGGTAGCGGCCCCTACGAGCAGTACTTC. The rearrangement joins TRBV7-6 to TRBJ2-7, with D perhaps matching TRBD2 (6 bases). The CDR3 length is 14 residues. CDR1 SGHVS and CDR2 FNYEAQ come from the germline V gene. Trimming shortened V by 3 bases and J by 2 bases, and 11 bases separated the two germline ends. The whole variable domain, filled in from reference TRBV7-6 and TRBJ2-7, reads GAGVSQSPRYKVTKRGQDVALRCDPISGHVSLYWYRQALGQGPEFLTYFNYEAQQDKSGLPNDRFSAERPEGSISTLTIQRTEQRDSAMYRCASSFGSGPYEQYFGPGTRLTVT.

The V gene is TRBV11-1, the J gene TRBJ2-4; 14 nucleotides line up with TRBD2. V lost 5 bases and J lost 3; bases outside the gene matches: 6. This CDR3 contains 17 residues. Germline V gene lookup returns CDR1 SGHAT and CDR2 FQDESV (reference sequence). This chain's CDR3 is CASSPGTSGGLKNIQYF. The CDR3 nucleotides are TGTGCCAGCAGCCCGGGGACTAGCGGGGGACTCAAAAACATTCAGTACTTC.

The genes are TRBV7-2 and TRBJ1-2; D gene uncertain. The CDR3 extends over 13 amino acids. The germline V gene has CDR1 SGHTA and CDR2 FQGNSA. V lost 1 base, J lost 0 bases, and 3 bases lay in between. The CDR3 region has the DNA TGTACCAGCAGCTTAGACTCTAACTATGGCTACACCTTC. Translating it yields CTSSLDSNYGYTF. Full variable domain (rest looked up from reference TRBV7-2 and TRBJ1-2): GAGVSQSPSNKVTEKGKDVELRCDPISGHTALYWYRQSLGQGLEFLIYFQGNSAPDKSGLPSDRFSAERTGGSVSTLTIQRTQQEDSAVYLCTSSLDSNYGYTFGSGTRLTVV.

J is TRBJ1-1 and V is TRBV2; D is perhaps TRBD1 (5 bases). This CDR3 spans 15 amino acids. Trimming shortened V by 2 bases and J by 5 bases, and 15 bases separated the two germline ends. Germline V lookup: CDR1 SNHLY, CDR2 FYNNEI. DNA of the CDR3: TGTGCCAGCAGTGAACTTCGGGGACTAGGAACTGAAGCTTTCTTT. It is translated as CASSELRGLGTEAFF.

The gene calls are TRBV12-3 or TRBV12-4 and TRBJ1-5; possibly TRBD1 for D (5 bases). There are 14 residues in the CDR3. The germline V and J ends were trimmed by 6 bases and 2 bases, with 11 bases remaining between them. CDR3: CASRQGNGNQPQHF. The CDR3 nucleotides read TGTGCCAGCAGGCAGGGTAACGGCAATCAGCCCCAGCATTTT.

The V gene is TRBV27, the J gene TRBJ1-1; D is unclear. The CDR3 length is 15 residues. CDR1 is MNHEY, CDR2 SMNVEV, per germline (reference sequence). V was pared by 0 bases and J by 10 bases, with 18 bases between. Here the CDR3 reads CASSLSFKGIAVAFF. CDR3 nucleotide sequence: TGTGCCAGCAGTTTATCTTTTAAGGGTATCGCTGTAGCTTTCTTT.

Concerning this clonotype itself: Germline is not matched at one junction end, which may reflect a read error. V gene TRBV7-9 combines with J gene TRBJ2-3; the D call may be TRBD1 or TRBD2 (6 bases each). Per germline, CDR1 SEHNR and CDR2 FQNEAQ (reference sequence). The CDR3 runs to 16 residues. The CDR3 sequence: CASSPGARTNTDTRYF. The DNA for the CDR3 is TGTGCCAGCAGCCCGGGGGCGAGAACTAACACAGATACGCGGTATTTT.

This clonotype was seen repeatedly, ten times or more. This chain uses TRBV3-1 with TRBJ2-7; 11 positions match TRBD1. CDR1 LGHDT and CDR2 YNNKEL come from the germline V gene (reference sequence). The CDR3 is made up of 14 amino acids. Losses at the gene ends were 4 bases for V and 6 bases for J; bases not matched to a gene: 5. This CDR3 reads CASSPSGTGGEQYF. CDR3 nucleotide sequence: TGTGCCAGCAGCCCATCCGGGACAGGGGGCGAGCAGTACTTC.

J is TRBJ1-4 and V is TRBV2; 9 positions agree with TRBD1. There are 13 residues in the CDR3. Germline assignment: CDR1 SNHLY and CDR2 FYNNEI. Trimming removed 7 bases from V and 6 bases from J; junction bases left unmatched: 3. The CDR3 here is CASTRTGDEKLFF. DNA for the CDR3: TGTGCCAGCACCCGGACAGGGGATGAAAAACTGTTTTTT.

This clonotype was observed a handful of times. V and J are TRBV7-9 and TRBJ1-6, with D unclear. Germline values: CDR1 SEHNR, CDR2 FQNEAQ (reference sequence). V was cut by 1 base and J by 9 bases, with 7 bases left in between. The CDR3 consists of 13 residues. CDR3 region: CASSLEGASPLHF. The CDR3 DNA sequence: TGTGCCAGCAGCTTAGAGGGCGCTTCACCCCTCCACTTT.

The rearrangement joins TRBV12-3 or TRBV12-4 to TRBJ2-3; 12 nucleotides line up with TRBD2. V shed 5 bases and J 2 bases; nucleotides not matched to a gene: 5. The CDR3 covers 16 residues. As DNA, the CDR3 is TGTGCCAGCAGTCCCTGGACTAGCGGGGCCACAGATACGCAGTATTTT. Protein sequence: CASSPWTSGATDTQYF.

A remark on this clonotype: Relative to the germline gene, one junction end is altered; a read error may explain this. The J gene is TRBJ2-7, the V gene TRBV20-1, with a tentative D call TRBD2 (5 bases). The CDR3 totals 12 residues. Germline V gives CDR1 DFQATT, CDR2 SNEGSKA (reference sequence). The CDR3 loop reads CSGAGLFYGQYF. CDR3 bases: TGCAGTGGGGCCGGACTCTTCTACGGGCAGTACTTC.

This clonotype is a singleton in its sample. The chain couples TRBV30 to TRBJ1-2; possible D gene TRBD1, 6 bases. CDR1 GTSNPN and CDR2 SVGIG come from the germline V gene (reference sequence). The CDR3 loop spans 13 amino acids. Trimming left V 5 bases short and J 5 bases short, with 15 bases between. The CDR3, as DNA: TGTGCCTGGGCGGGCGGGGGCTGGTATGGCTACACCTTC. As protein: CAWAGGGWYGYTF.

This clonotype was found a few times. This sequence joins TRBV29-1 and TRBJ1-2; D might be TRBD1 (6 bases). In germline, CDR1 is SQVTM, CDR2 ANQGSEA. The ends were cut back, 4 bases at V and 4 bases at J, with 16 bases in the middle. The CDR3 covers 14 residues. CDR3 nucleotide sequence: TGCAGCGTTGCCCAAGGACAGCAGCTCTATGGCTACACCTTC. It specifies CSVAQGQQLYGYTF.

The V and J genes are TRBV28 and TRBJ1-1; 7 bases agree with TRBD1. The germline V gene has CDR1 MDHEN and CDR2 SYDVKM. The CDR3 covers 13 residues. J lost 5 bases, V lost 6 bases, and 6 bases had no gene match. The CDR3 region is CASSTARGTEAFF. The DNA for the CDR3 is TGTGCCAGCAGCACCGCCAGGGGGACTGAAGCTTTCTTT.